This T cell receptor beta chain was profiled in a study of tumor-infiltrating lymphocytes in oesophageal squamous cell carcinoma. TCRdb recomputed calls from the PCR reads with MiXCR, one row per CDR3 protein. The data contain some 21,000 distinct CDR3 sequences, approximately 40% of them singletons. This clonotype was obtained from a male donor with esophageal squamous cell carcinoma. Sequencing input: esophageal tumor tissue.

CDR3 DNA: TGTGCCAGCACACTAGCGAGCACAGATACGCAGTATTTT. This gives the protein CASTLASTDTQYF. The gene calls are TRBV11-2 and TRBJ2-3; 7 nucleotides align to TRBD2. The V and J ends lost 7 bases and 0 bases, in that order; junction bases with no gene match: 1. Germline-derived CDR1 and CDR2 are SGHAT and FQNNGV. The CDR3 has 13 amino acids.